A selection of T cell receptor beta chains follows, all from one sample in a study of blood T cell repertoires in COVID-19. TCRdb's copy holds only in-frame clones and misses some; the assay was immunoSEQ multiplex PCR. The sample shows about 330,000 clones, more than 70% of them seen only once. Input material: peripheral blood. Receptors originate from a woman in her forties or fifties with acute or convalescent COVID-19. Each CDR3 is given with its conserved first and last residue. A D gene is named only where the DNA matches it firmly. Part of the rows lack a size; the others show once, few, many or a class for expanded clones.

clone_size: .; v_call: TRBV7-2; j_call: TRBJ2-3; d_call: .; cdr3_aa: CASSISFSEDTQYF; cdr3_nt: TGTGCCAGCAGCATAAGCTTCTCGGAGGATACGCAGTATTTT
clone_size: .; v_call: TRBV30; j_call: TRBJ2-2; d_call: .; cdr3_aa: CAWRGGTGELFF; cdr3_nt: TGTGCCTGGAGAGGGGGCACCGGGGAGCTGTTTTTT
clone_size: many; v_call: TRBV12-3/TRBV12-4; j_call: TRBJ1-6; d_call: .; cdr3_aa: CASSGAYNSPLHF; cdr3_nt: TGTGCCAGCAGCGGTGCCTATAATTCACCCCTCCACTTT
clone_size: few; v_call: TRBV7-3; j_call: TRBJ2-3; d_call: TRBD1; cdr3_aa: CASSPEGQGDTDTQYF; cdr3_nt: TGTGCCAGCAGCCCGGAGGGACAGGGGGACACAGATACGCAGTATTTT
clone_size: once; v_call: TRBV4-2; j_call: TRBJ2-1; d_call: .; cdr3_aa: CASSQVGGGDNEQFF; cdr3_nt: TGTGCCAGCAGCCAAGTGGGGGGTGGGGACAATGAGCAGTTCTTC
clone_size: once; v_call: TRBV29-1; j_call: TRBJ2-5; d_call: .; cdr3_aa: CSVGGQYQETQYF; cdr3_nt: TGCAGCGTCGGAGGACAGTACCAAGAGACCCAGTACTTC
clone_size: .; v_call: TRBV9; j_call: TRBJ1-2; d_call: .; cdr3_aa: CASSGGGTNSNYGYTF; cdr3_nt: TGTGCCAGCAGCGGTGGGGGGACGAACTCTAACTATGGCTACACCTTC
clone_size: .; v_call: TRBV3-1/TRBV3-2; j_call: TRBJ2-7; d_call: .; cdr3_aa: CASSQVTGEQYF; cdr3_nt: TGTGCCAGCAGCCAAGTTACGGGCGAGCAGTACTTC
clone_size: .; v_call: TRBV19; j_call: TRBJ1-5; d_call: .; cdr3_aa: CASSIDQGWGAQPQHF; cdr3_nt: TGTGCCAGTAGTATAGATCAGGGTTGGGGTGCTCAGCCCCAGCATTTT
clone_size: .; v_call: TRBV6-5; j_call: TRBJ1-2; d_call: TRBD1; cdr3_aa: CASSVSLRGNYGYTF; cdr3_nt: TGTGCCAGCAGCGTCTCCCTCAGGGGGAACTATGGCTACACCTTC
clone_size: .; v_call: TRBV19; j_call: TRBJ1-5; d_call: .; cdr3_aa: CASSIWAGRGQPQHF; cdr3_nt: TGTGCCAGTAGTATCTGGGCAGGGAGGGGTCAGCCCCAGCATTTT
clone_size: once; v_call: TRBV24-1; j_call: TRBJ2-2; d_call: .; cdr3_aa: CATSGAGESTGELFF; cdr3_nt: TGTGCCACCAGTGGGGCAGGGGAAAGCACCGGGGAGCTGTTTTTT
clone_size: .; v_call: TRBV4-3; j_call: TRBJ2-5; d_call: .; cdr3_aa: CASTVAVGWSGTQYF; cdr3_nt: TGCGCCAGCACGGTAGCGGTGGGTTGGAGCGGGACCCAGTACTTC
clone_size: .; v_call: TRBV10-1; j_call: TRBJ1-6; d_call: .; cdr3_aa: CASSEERVNSPLHF; cdr3_nt: TGCGCCAGCAGTGAAGAGAGGGTTAATTCACCCCTCCACTTT
clone_size: .; v_call: TRBV6-4; j_call: TRBJ1-1; d_call: TRBD1; cdr3_aa: CASSPDRASTEAFF; cdr3_nt: TGTGCCAGCAGCCCCGACAGGGCCAGCACTGAAGCTTTCTTT
clone_size: .; v_call: TRBV25-1; j_call: TRBJ1-4; d_call: TRBD1; cdr3_aa: CASSPRDRVLVKEKLFF; cdr3_nt: TGTGCCAGCAGCCCTCGGGACAGGGTCTTGGTGAAGGAAAAACTGTTTTTT
clone_size: .; v_call: TRBV28; j_call: TRBJ1-4; d_call: TRBD1; cdr3_aa: CASSTGTGTEKLFF; cdr3_nt: TGTGCCAGCAGCACCGGGACAGGGACCGAAAAACTGTTTTTT
clone_size: .; v_call: TRBV12-3/TRBV12-4; j_call: TRBJ2-7; d_call: .; cdr3_aa: CASSGNGYEQYF; cdr3_nt: TGTGCCAGCAGCGGGAACGGCTACGAGCAGTACTTC
clone_size: .; v_call: TRBV11-2; j_call: TRBJ2-7; d_call: .; cdr3_aa: CASSSRGYEQYF; cdr3_nt: TGTGCCAGCAGCTCAAGGGGTTACGAGCAGTACTTC
clone_size: once; v_call: TRBV20-1; j_call: TRBJ2-1; d_call: TRBD2; cdr3_aa: CSASREGPYNEQFF; cdr3_nt: TGCAGTGCTAGTCGGGAGGGGCCCTACAATGAGCAGTTCTTC
clone_size: .; v_call: TRBV6-2/TRBV6-3; j_call: TRBJ2-5; d_call: TRBD2; cdr3_aa: CASSLRTSGMKETQYF; cdr3_nt: TGTGCCAGCAGTCTCCGGACTAGCGGGATGAAAGAGACCCAGTACTTC
clone_size: .; v_call: TRBV18; j_call: TRBJ1-3; d_call: .; cdr3_aa: CASSPLQPGSGNTIYF; cdr3_nt: TGTGCCAGCTCACCACTACAGCCTGGCTCTGGAAACACCATATATTTT
clone_size: .; v_call: TRBV25-1; j_call: TRBJ1-2; d_call: TRBD1; cdr3_aa: CASSELGGQGADGYTF; cdr3_nt: TGTGCCAGCAGTGAATTAGGGGGACAGGGAGCCGATGGCTACACCTTC
clone_size: few; v_call: TRBV18; j_call: TRBJ2-1; d_call: TRBD2; cdr3_aa: CASSPSSGSFGNEQFF; cdr3_nt: TGTGCCAGCTCACCTAGTAGCGGGAGTTTTGGCAATGAGCAGTTCTTC
clone_size: .; v_call: TRBV19; j_call: TRBJ2-7; d_call: TRBD2; cdr3_aa: CASSIAGGSSYEQYF; cdr3_nt: TGTGCCAGTAGTATAGCAGGCGGGAGCTCCTACGAGCAGTACTTC
clone_size: .; v_call: TRBV15; j_call: TRBJ1-3; d_call: .; cdr3_aa: CATSRVGRSASSGNTIYF; cdr3_nt: TGTGCCACCAGCAGAGTCGGGAGGTCCGCTAGCTCTGGAAACACCATATATTTT